This is a list of T cell receptor beta chains from one sample in a study of neoadjuvant anti-PD-1 for oral cavity cancer. Here immunoSEQ multiplex PCR was the method, and the copy in TCRdb shows in-frame clones only, minus some. The sample yields fewer than 20,000 clones, around 72% seen once. The sequencing used PBMCs, collected before nivolumab (anti-PD-1) treatment. Receptors were obtained from a person between 40 and 80 years old with oral cavity squamous cell carcinoma. Both conserved end residues are part of each CDR3. The D gene is left open where the match is weak. Not every row has a clone size; where given, it reads once, few, many or a size class.

TRBJ2-7	.	.	TRBV5-1	CASSFGAAGDEQYF	TGCGCCAGCAGCTTCGGGGCCGCCGGGGACGAGCAGTACTTC
TRBJ2-1	.	TRBD1	TRBV7-9	CASSLGGTGTGEQFF	TGTGCCAGCAGCTTAGGAGGGACAGGGACTGGAGAGCAGTTCTTC
TRBJ1-2	.	.	TRBV7-8	CASSTFASGGYTF	TGTGCCAGCAGCACGTTCGCGTCAGGGGGCTACACCTTC
TRBJ2-5	.	TRBD2	TRBV30	CAWGELAGGPGETQYF	TGTGCCTGGGGAGAACTAGCGGGAGGGCCCGGTGAGACCCAGTACTTC
TRBJ2-3	.	TRBD2	TRBV30	CAWSSGTSEADTQYF	TGTGCCTGGAGCTCTGGGACTAGCGAGGCAGATACGCAGTATTTT
TRBJ2-7	.	.	TRBV5-1	CASSFDSHSYEQYF	TGCGCCAGCAGCTTCGACAGCCATTCCTACGAGCAGTACTTC
TRBJ2-2	few	.	TRBV7-9	CASSLPPTGELFF	TGTGCCAGCAGCTTACCCCCCACCGGGGAGCTGTTTTTT
TRBJ1-1	.	.	TRBV6-6	CASSPFSRRRTEAFF	TGTGCCAGCAGCCCGTTTTCCCGGAGGCGCACTGAAGCTTTCTTT
TRBJ2-5	few	TRBD1	TRBV19	CASSKDRGETQYF	TGTGCCAGTAGTAAGGACAGGGGAGAGACCCAGTACTTC
TRBJ1-4	.	.	TRBV7-8	CASSLAGGLGNEKLFF	TGTGCCAGCAGCTTAGCCGGCGGCCTAGGGAATGAAAAACTGTTTTTT
TRBJ2-6	.	.	TRBV29-1	CSVRQSSGANVLTF	TGCAGCGTGAGACAGAGCTCTGGGGCCAACGTCCTGACTTTC
TRBJ2-2	.	.	TRBV7-3	CASSLLGGDTGELFF	TGTGCCAGCAGCTTATTAGGGGGTGACACCGGGGAGCTGTTTTTT
TRBJ1-4	.	.	TRBV6-5	CASRRTASNEKLFF	TGTGCCAGCAGAAGGACGGCGAGCAATGAAAAACTGTTTTTT
TRBJ1-4	.	.	TRBV6-6	CASVPGSGEKLFF	TGTGCCAGCGTACCGGGGAGTGGAGAAAAACTGTTTTTT
TRBJ1-4	.	.	TRBV18	CASSPTGTEKLFF	TGTGCCAGCTCACCTACCGGGACCGAAAAACTGTTTTTT
TRBJ2-5	.	.	TRBV6-6	CASSLRTKETQYF	TGTGCCAGCAGCCTCCGGACTAAAGAGACCCAGTACTTC
TRBJ1-2	.	.	TRBV6-5	CASSGRLVNYGYTF	TGTGCCAGCAGTGGACGGCTCGTTAACTATGGCTACACCTTC
TRBJ2-7	.	.	TRBV28	CASRTSYEQYF	TGTGCCAGCCGGACCTCCTACGAGCAGTACTTC
TRBJ2-7	.	.	TRBV28	CASSLSKAGSYEQYF	TGTGCCAGCAGTTTAAGCAAAGCCGGCTCCTACGAGCAGTACTTC
TRBJ1-5	.	.	TRBV27	CASSFRSNQPQHF	TGTGCCAGCAGTTTCCGCAGCAATCAGCCCCAGCATTTT
TRBJ1-4	.	.	TRBV2	CASSEVGITNEKLFF	TGTGCCAGCAGTGAAGTAGGGATCACTAATGAAAAACTGTTTTTT
TRBJ1-1	.	.	TRBV19	CASIGQYTEAFF	TGTGCCAGTATAGGACAGTACACTGAAGCTTTCTTT
TRBJ2-3	.	.	TRBV29-1	CSVEGVGQSQITQYF	TGCAGCGTTGAGGGAGTCGGCCAGTCACAGATTACGCAGTATTTT
TRBJ1-1	.	.	TRBV28	CASSPRGQVNTEAFF	TGTGCCAGCAGTCCTCGGGGGCAGGTGAACACTGAAGCTTTCTTT
TRBJ1-5	.	.	TRBV4-1	CASSQAGNNQPQHF	TGCGCCAGCAGCCAAGCAGGGAACAATCAGCCCCAGCATTTT
TRBJ1-2	.	TRBD1	TRBV30	CAWISRTGPGYTF	TGTGCCTGGATATCCAGGACAGGGCCTGGCTACACCTTC
TRBJ1-2	.	TRBD1	TRBV7-9	CASSPIRQGHNYGYTF	TGTGCCAGCAGTCCTATCCGACAGGGACATAACTATGGCTACACCTTC
TRBJ2-1	once	TRBD1	TRBV27	CASSPNRGLRGDEQFF	TGTGCCAGCAGTCCGAACAGGGGGCTGAGGGGGGATGAGCAGTTCTTC
TRBJ1-1	few	.	TRBV11-2	CASSFRQDYMNTEAFF	TGTGCCAGCAGCTTTCGACAGGACTACATGAACACTGAAGCTTTCTTT
TRBJ1-2	few	TRBD1	TRBV19	CATTDRAANYGYTF	TGTGCCACCACGGACAGGGCCGCTAACTATGGCTACACCTTC
TRBJ2-1	.	TRBD2	TRBV27	CASSLRSAGGWGNEQFF	TGTGCCAGCAGTTTACGGTCCGCGGGGGGATGGGGGAATGAGCAGTTCTTC
TRBJ2-5	.	.	TRBV28	CASSSPGAETQYF	TGTGCCAGCAGTTCACCGGGGGCAGAGACCCAGTACTTC
TRBJ1-6	.	.	TRBV4-1	CASSQVGSQSPYSPLHF	TGCGCCAGCAGCCAAGTCGGCTCACAGAGCCCCTATTCACCCCTCCACTTT
TRBJ2-6	.	TRBD1	TRBV11-2	CASSFPQGAGANVLTF	TGTGCCAGCAGCTTCCCACAGGGGGCAGGGGCCAACGTCCTGACTTTC
TRBJ2-2	.	TRBD1	TRBV6-5	CASSRGLANTGELFF	TGTGCCAGCAGTAGGGGGCTAGCGAACACCGGGGAGCTGTTTTTT
TRBJ2-7	.	TRBD1	TRBV7-9	CASSFGTAYEQYF	TGTGCCAGCAGCTTTGGGACAGCCTACGAGCAGTACTTC
TRBJ1-1	.	.	TRBV20-1	CSVAVEGAFF	TGCAGTGTGGCGGTCGAGGGAGCTTTCTTT
TRBJ2-7	.	.	TRBV2	CASSELESDEQYF	TGTGCCAGCAGTGAATTGGAGTCGGACGAGCAGTACTTC
TRBJ2-5	.	TRBD2	TRBV19	CASSIARLAGQETQYF	TGTGCCAGTAGTATAGCCAGATTAGCGGGCCAAGAGACCCAGTACTTC
TRBJ2-2	.	.	TRBV28	CASSLNPGPQTGELFF	TGTGCCAGCAGTTTAAATCCGGGGCCACAAACCGGGGAGCTGTTTTTT
TRBJ2-7	.	.	TRBV7-9	CASSSLRSSYEQYF	TGTGCCAGCAGCTCACTGCGGAGCTCCTACGAGCAGTACTTC
TRBJ1-1	.	.	TRBV2	CASSPMGGDLEAFF	TGTGCCAGCAGCCCGATGGGGGGGGATCTGGAAGCTTTCTTT
TRBJ2-1	few	.	TRBV2	CASSVRGAAYNEQFF	TGTGCCAGCAGTGTTCGAGGGGCAGCCTACAATGAGCAGTTCTTC
TRBJ1-1	few	TRBD1	TRBV2	CASSKDRSNTEAFF	TGTGCCAGCAGTAAGGACAGGTCGAACACTGAAGCTTTCTTT
TRBJ2-7	.	TRBD1	TRBV4-2	CASSQEGGPYEQYF	TGTGCCAGCAGCCAAGAAGGGGGCCCCTACGAGCAGTACTTC
TRBJ2-7	few	.	TRBV25-1	CANPQLSSYEQYF	TGTGCCAACCCTCAATTGAGCTCCTACGAGCAGTACTTC
TRBJ1-5	.	TRBD1	TRBV28	CASSLVSRGLVHQPQHF	TGTGCCAGCAGTTTGGTGAGCAGGGGGTTAGTTCATCAGCCCCAGCATTTT
TRBJ1-1	.	.	TRBV30	CAWSVLGGRTEAFF	TGTGCCTGGAGTGTACTTGGAGGGCGGACTGAAGCTTTCTTT
TRBJ2-7	medium-sized	TRBD1	TRBV15	CATSRTGSSYEQYF	TGTGCCACCAGCAGGACAGGGTCGTCCTACGAGCAGTACTTC
TRBJ1-1	few	.	TRBV28	CASSRQVRMNTEAFF	TGTGCCAGCAGTCGGCAGGTTCGGATGAACACTGAAGCTTTCTTT
TRBJ1-5	.	TRBD1	TRBV6-1	CASSRQGEKDQPQHF	TGTGCCAGCAGTCGACAGGGGGAAAAGGATCAGCCCCAGCATTTT
TRBJ1-4	once	.	TRBV5-1	CASSLDQVLANEKLFF	TGCGCCAGCAGCTTGGATCAGGTCCTGGCTAATGAAAAACTGTTTTTT
TRBJ1-2	few	TRBD1	TRBV7-8	CASSLADRGPYGYTF	TGTGCCAGCAGCTTGGCGGACAGGGGTCCCTATGGCTACACCTTC
TRBJ2-1	.	TRBD2	TRBV11-2	CASVLGGNYNEQFF	TGTGCCAGTGTGTTGGGGGGGAACTACAATGAGCAGTTCTTC
TRBJ2-7	.	TRBD1	TRBV2	CASRSPGQAPYEQYF	TGTGCCAGCAGATCACCGGGACAGGCCCCCTACGAGCAGTACTTC
TRBJ2-7	once	.	TRBV27	CASSLERTYEQYF	TGTGCCAGCAGCTTGGAACGGACCTACGAGCAGTACTTC
TRBJ1-5	few	.	TRBV28	CASSSLESRYSNQPQHF	TGTGCCAGCAGTTCATTGGAGAGCAGGTATAGCAATCAGCCCCAGCATTTT